This TCR beta chain was documented in a study of shared T cell receptors in the human thymus. The CDR3 spans 19 residues. The repertoire was sequenced with immunoSEQ multiplex PCR; TCRdb's copy has only in-frame clones and lacks some. Of roughly 710,000 clones detected, over 75% appear once; the ten largest clones hold roughly 0.01%. These sequences were also reported in another study, on human thymus T cells. That publication notes: Donors were healthy Finnish babies undergoing corrective operations for congenital heart defects. Corrective heart surgery yielded resections, and these provided the thymus tissue. Thymic and blood repertoires appeared to carry a bias in their V and J gene usage. Related research reported highly overlapping thymic repertoires among unrelated individuals.

The sequence came from a girl in the first two years of life with a congenital heart defect. The V gene is TRBV21-1, the J gene TRBJ1-5; TRBD1 is the table's D call and was not checked against the DNA. TRBV21-1 is a recognized pseudogene. The source material was thymocytes. In DNA, the CDR3 is TGTGCCAGCAGCAAAGCGGGACAGGCCAACCGTGATAGCAATCAGCCCCAGCATTTT. Translation gives CASSKAGQANRDSNQPQHF.